What follows is one T cell receptor beta chain and its context. No antigen is known for it. This entry comes from a study of blood T cells in healthy people across ages. Donors gave around 10 milliliters of peripheral blood apiece. The study's findings and limits: Naive T cell percentage by flow cytometry tracked strongly with beta diversity.

Together with a sample-barcoded 5' primer, a J-beta primer mix was included in a second PCR lasting about 6 to 11 cycles. Each cDNA was tagged by a template-switch adaptor containing 12 random nucleotides. From each sample, at least 2.5 million paired-end reads containing CDR3 were obtained. TCRdb analysed the 5' RACE reads with MiXCR anew, one entry per CDR3 protein. The sample lists over a million distinct CDR3 sequences, 42% seen once, with approximately 7.9% in the top ten. The CDR3 covers 20 residues. Germline V lookup: CDR1 SGHTA, CDR2 FQGTGA. V lost 4 bases and J lost 0; bases outside the gene matches: 13.

The chain joins TRBV7-3 to TRBJ2-3; TRBD2 matches at 13 bases. The sequence derives from a woman in her late teens or twenties in good health. Material for sequencing was blood. In nucleotides, the CDR3 is TGTGCCAGCAGCTCGGAGCGGACTAGCGGGGGCAATCCCAGCACAGATACGCAGTATTTT. It codes for CASSSERTSGGNPSTDTQYF.